The 26 T cell receptor beta chains below were found in one sample sequenced in a study of T cell responses to AZD1222 COVID-19 vaccine. TCRdb's table, derived via immunoSEQ multiplex PCR, lists solely in-frame clones and lacks some. Of 100,000 or so clones in the sample, around 84% were seen once. The sample consisted of peripheral blood, taken 28 days after the second AZD1222 dose. Source of these receptors: an adult who received the AZD1222 COVID-19 vaccine.

The V and J genes are TRBV3-1 (or the pseudogene TRBV3-2) and TRBJ2-7, with D unresolved. V was clipped by 0 bases and J by 2 bases, with 11 bases between them. CDR1 and CDR2 from the germline V gene are LGHDT and YNNKEL (reference sequence). This CDR3 is built from 15 residues. This CDR3 reads CASSQDWKATYEQYF. As DNA, the CDR3 is TGTGCCAGCAGCCAAGACTGGAAGGCGACCTACGAGCAGTACTTC.

The gene calls are TRBV12-3 or TRBV12-4 and TRBJ2-7, with 7 bases aligning to TRBD1. The CDR3 spans 11 residues. The V segment lost 6 bases and the J segment 6 bases; nucleotides outside the gene matches: 2. Here the CDR3 DNA reads TGTGCCAGCAGACACAGGGGCGAGCAGTACTTC. Amino acids: CASRHRGEQYF.

The J gene is TRBJ2-2, the V gene TRBV7-8; the D gene is possibly TRBD1 (5 bases). The V end was cut by 3 bases, the J end by 0 bases, with 11 bases between. The CDR3 consists of 16 residues. Germline loops: CDR1 SGHVS, CDR2 FQNEAQ. The CDR3 is CASSLQGAPNTGELFF. The DNA of the CDR3 is TGTGCCAGCAGCTTGCAGGGTGCCCCGAACACCGGGGAGCTGTTTTTT.

The chain links TRBV3-1 (or the pseudogene TRBV3-2) to TRBJ1-2, with 8 bases matching TRBD1. Germline V lookup: CDR1 LGHDT, CDR2 YNNKEL (reference sequence). This CDR3 contains 13 residues. V lost 7 bases to trimming and J lost 8 bases; unmatched junction nucleotides: 9. The CDR3 region has the DNA TGTGCCAGCAACCAGGGGGCCGGGGACGGCTACACCTTC. Its translation is CASNQGAGDGYTF.

This clone has a handful of counts. The chain has TRBV7-3 and TRBJ2-1; D may match TRBD1 or TRBD2 (6 bases each). Germline V gene sequence: CDR1 SGHTA, CDR2 FQGTGA. Trimming stripped 3 bases from V and 7 bases from J, with 10 bases between. The CDR3 totals 13 residues. The CDR3 region has the DNA TGTGCCAGCAGCTTTGGGGGGCGAAATGAGCAGTTCTTC. Translation gives CASSFGGRNEQFF.

V usage is TRBV4-1 and J usage is TRBJ2-3; 14 nucleotides match TRBD2. CDR3 length: 17 amino acids. CDR1 is MGHRA and CDR2 is YSYEKL in the germline V gene. After removal of 0 bases from V and 3 bases from J, the junction contained 2 bases not matched to a gene. CDR3 sequence reads: CASSQDRLAGGTDTQYF. For the CDR3, the DNA is TGCGCCAGCAGCCAAGATCGACTAGCGGGGGGGACAGATACGCAGTATTTT.

This clone was detected once. The chain uses TRBV19 and TRBJ2-5; 8 bases fit TRBD2. The CDR3 length is 17 residues. With 6 bases clipped from V and 2 bases from J, the junction kept 14 bases outside the gene matches. Germline assignment: CDR1 LNHDA and CDR2 SQIVND (reference sequence). CDR3 in amino acids: CASSPGGRERSQETQYF. Written as DNA, the CDR3 is TGTGCCAGTAGCCCGGGGGGGAGGGAGCGGAGTCAAGAGACCCAGTACTTC.

The rearrangement uses TRBV7-2 and TRBJ1-2; D gene uncertain. Germline CDR1 and CDR2: SGHTA and FQGNSA. Trimming pared 3 bases from V and 2 bases from J, leaving 7 bases between. The CDR3 totals 13 residues. The CDR3 region has the DNA TGTGCCAGCAGCTTGCCAGAGAACTATGGCTACACCTTC. Its translation: CASSLPENYGYTF.

The V and J genes are TRBV5-1 and TRBJ1-2; 8 bases fit TRBD1. CDR3 length equals 13 residues. The germline V gene has CDR1 SGHRS and CDR2 YFSETQ. The V segment lost 0 bases and the J segment 11 bases; nucleotides outside the gene matches: 6. CDR3 nucleotide sequence: TGCGCCAGCAGCTTGGCCGGGGACAGGAGTTACACCTTC. Encoded protein: CASSLAGDRSYTF.

In nucleotides, the CDR3 is TGTGCCAGCACCTTAGGACGGAACTATGGCTACACCTTC. Translation gives CASTLGRNYGYTF. The chain carries TRBV5-6 and TRBJ1-2, with D hard to call. The V end was cut by 6 bases, the J end by 2 bases, with 11 bases between. CDR3 size: 13 residues. The V gene's germline CDR1 is SGHDT and CDR2 YYEEEE.

The chain links TRBV10-1 to TRBJ2-2; the D is unclear. The CDR3 runs 13 residues. CDR1 and CDR2 (germline): WNHNN, SYGVQD (reference sequence). V was trimmed by 4 bases and J by 4 bases, leaving 7 bases between them. The CDR3 sequence is CASSGGPTGELFF. The CDR3 DNA reads as TGCGCCAGCAGTGGGGGTCCCACCGGGGAGCTGTTTTTT.

V usage is TRBV18 and J usage is TRBJ2-7, with D possibly being TRBD2 (6 bases). CDR1 is KGHSH, CDR2 LQKENI, per germline. The V end was cut by 3 bases, the J end by 2 bases, with 11 bases between. This CDR3 has 14 amino acids. The CDR3 reads CASSPAGPPYEQYF. The CDR3 region has the DNA TGTGCCAGCTCACCGGCGGGACCCCCCTACGAGCAGTACTTC.

This sequence joins TRBV15 and TRBJ1-1; D is uncertain. Germline-derived CDR1 and CDR2 are LNHNV and YYDKDF (reference sequence). The CDR3 sequence is 15 residues long. V lost 5 bases to trimming and J lost 0 bases, with 13 bases between them. The CDR3 DNA reads as TGTGCCACCAGCGGGCCTGGACTGATGAACACTGAAGCTTTCTTT. Translated: CATSGPGLMNTEAFF.

This clone showed up just once. The genes are TRBV7-9 and TRBJ2-7; 8 bases fit TRBD2. Germline V lookup: CDR1 SEHNR, CDR2 FQNEAQ (reference sequence). This CDR3 is 14 amino acids long. J lost 6 bases, V lost 2 bases, and 6 bases had no gene match. CDR3 sequence: CASSLTGLAPEQYF. In DNA, the CDR3 is TGTGCCAGCAGCTTAACAGGACTAGCTCCCGAGCAGTACTTC. The entire variable domain, with the rest obtained from reference TRBV7-9 and TRBJ2-7, is as follows: DTGVSQNPRHKITKRGQNVTFRCDPISEHNRLYWYRQTLGQGPEFLTYFQNEAQLEKSRLLSDRFSAERPKGSFSTLEIQRTEQGDSAMYLCASSLTGLAPEQYFGPGTRLTVT.

The chain joins TRBV2 to TRBJ1-2; no clear D gene. Trimming stripped 4 bases from V and 8 bases from J, with 11 bases between. Germline-derived CDR1 and CDR2 are SNHLY and FYNNEI. CDR3 size: 12 residues. CDR3 coding DNA: TGTGCCAGCAGTGGTACAGTCGGCGGCTACACCTTC. This encodes CASSGTVGGYTF.

The genes are TRBV10-2 and TRBJ2-7; 7 nucleotides line up with TRBD1. V gave up 7 bases and J gave up 5 bases; unmatched junction bases: 8. Germline CDR1 is WSHSY and CDR2 is SAAADI. The CDR3 has 13 residues. Written as DNA, the CDR3 is TGCGCCAGCACCCTAGGGGGCCAGAACGAGCAGTACTTC. It translates to CASTLGGQNEQYF.

The chain carries TRBV19 and TRBJ1-1; maybe TRBD1 (6 bases). The germline V and J ends were trimmed by 3 bases and 1 base, with 12 bases remaining between them. Germline V CDR1 and CDR2: LNHDA, SQIVND (reference sequence). CDR3 size: 15 residues. The CDR3 here is CASSMGGGRNTEAFF. In DNA, the CDR3 is TGTGCCAGTAGTATGGGAGGGGGACGGAACACTGAAGCTTTCTTT.

V and J are TRBV27 and TRBJ1-2; D not certain. CDR1 and CDR2 from the germline V gene are MNHEY and SMNVEV (reference sequence). The CDR3 has 13 residues. V lost 5 bases to trimming and J lost 3 bases, with 10 bases between them. The CDR3 sequence is CASSPRTDYGYTF. Written as DNA, the CDR3 is TGTGCCAGCAGTCCACGGACCGACTATGGCTACACCTTC.

This clone occurred once. This sequence joins TRBV10-1 and TRBJ2-7; D tentatively fits TRBD1 or TRBD2 (5 bases each). V lost 11 bases and J 2 bases, leaving 16 bases between the germline ends. The CDR3 length is 13 residues. Germline values: CDR1 WNHNN, CDR2 SYGVQD (reference sequence). The CDR3 coding sequence is TGCGCCCACCCGGGACCCGGCCCCTACGAGCAGTACTTC. Its protein product is CAHPGPGPYEQYF.

The rearrangement joins TRBV15 to TRBJ2-4, with TRBD1 as a possible D gene (6 bases). The CDR3 sequence is 14 residues long. Germline V gene sequence: CDR1 LNHNV, CDR2 YYDKDF (reference sequence). With 4 bases removed from V and 6 bases from J, the gap between germline ends came to 13 bases. CDR3: CATSNTGLRNIQYF. CDR3 nucleotides: TGTGCCACCAGCAATACAGGGTTAAGAAACATTCAGTACTTC.

This clone was observed a handful of times. This chain joins TRBV15 and TRBJ2-1; the D gene is possibly TRBD1 (7 bases). V was pared by 3 bases and J by 10 bases, with 19 bases between. The CDR3 extends over 15 amino acids. The germline V gene has CDR1 LNHNV and CDR2 YYDKDF (reference sequence). CDR3 protein: CATSSELGGGDEQFF. The CDR3 bases are TGTGCCACCAGCAGTGAGTTAGGAGGGGGCGACGAGCAGTTCTTC.

This clone occurred a few times. V gene TRBV7-9 combines with J gene TRBJ1-6, with D maybe TRBD1 (6 bases). V lost 5 bases and J lost 7, with 15 bases in between. The CDR3 is made up of 15 amino acids. Germline V CDR1 and CDR2: SEHNR, FQNEAQ (reference sequence). The CDR3 region has the DNA TGTGCCAGCAGCCCCCAGACAGGAATAAATTCACCCCTCCACTTT. This translates into CASSPQTGINSPLHF. Based on the CDR3 plus reference TRBV7-9 and TRBJ1-6, the full variable domain is DTGVSQNPRHKITKRGQNVTFRCDPISEHNRLYWYRQTLGQGPEFLTYFQNEAQLEKSRLLSDRFSAERPKGSFSTLEIQRTEQGDSAMYLCASSPQTGINSPLHFGNGTRLTVT.

V and J are TRBV27 and TRBJ1-5; 7 nucleotides line up with TRBD1. This CDR3 is 14 amino acids long. Trimming at V came to 7 bases and at J to 1 base, leaving 4 bases not matched to a gene. Germline-derived CDR1 and CDR2 are MNHEY and SMNVEV (reference sequence). The CDR3 sequence is CASTPGGSNQPQHF. CDR3 bases: TGTGCCAGCACCCCAGGGGGAAGCAATCAGCCCCAGCATTTT.

This clone was observed a single time. This chain joins TRBV19 and TRBJ2-1, with 7 nucleotides matching TRBD2. The length of the CDR3 is 15 residues. Germline trimming cut 1 base from V and 9 bases from J; bases unmatched to any gene: 9. The germline gives CDR1 LNHDA, CDR2 SQIVND (reference sequence). CDR3 region: CASSIALAPGGEQFF. CDR3 in DNA: TGTGCCAGTAGTATAGCCCTAGCCCCGGGAGGTGAGCAGTTCTTC.

V and J are TRBV2 and TRBJ2-3, with 9 bases matching TRBD1. J lost 1 base, V lost 9 bases, and 5 bases had no gene match. Germline-derived CDR1 and CDR2 are SNHLY and FYNNEI. The CDR3 is 14 amino acids. Here the CDR3 reads CASRQGDGTDTQYF. CDR3 sequence (DNA): TGTGCCAGTCGACAGGGGGACGGCACAGATACGCAGTATTTT. The complete variable domain, with remaining parts taken from reference TRBV2 and TRBJ2-3, reads EPEVTQTPSHQVTQMGQEVILRCVPISNHLYFYWYRQILGQKVEFLVSFYNNEISEKSEIFDDQFSVERPDGSNFTLKIRSTKLEDSAMYFCASRQGDGTDTQYFGPGTRLTVL.

This rearrangement joins TRBV5-1 to TRBJ2-1; 10 nucleotides match TRBD2. Germline-derived CDR1 and CDR2 are SGHRS and YFSETQ. With V trimmed by 7 bases and J by 4 bases, 11 bases remained unmatched. CDR3 size: 16 residues. The CDR3 nucleotides read TGCGCCAGCTCCGAGCGGGAGGGCCTCCCTTACAATGAGCAGTTCTTC. This sequence encodes CASSEREGLPYNEQFF.